The 28 T cell receptor beta chains below come from one sample, sequenced in a study of control samples from healthy donors and cancer patients. The data were produced by immunoSEQ multiplex PCR, yet TCRdb's version contains in-frame clones alone and is incomplete. The top ten hold about 13% of the sample, which has some 58,000 clones, 70% to 90% seen once. The sample comprised PBMCs. Receptor source: a woman aged 60-75 years with lung cancer.

This clone occurred once. The CDR3 nucleotides read TGTGCCAGCAGCAAACAAGGGGGACGGAGCTCCTACGAGCAGTACTTC. Encoded protein: CASSKQGGRSSYEQYF. The V gene is TRBV7-2, the J gene TRBJ2-7; possibly TRBD1 for D (6 bases). V was shortened by 5 bases and J by 0 bases, with 17 bases between the two germline ends. This CDR3 spans 16 amino acids. Germline values: CDR1 SGHTA, CDR2 FQGNSA.

This chain links TRBV6-4 with TRBJ1-5; 9 bases agree with TRBD1. With 7 bases clipped from V and 1 base from J, the junction kept 8 bases outside the gene matches. The germline V gene encodes CDR1 MRHNA and CDR2 SNTAGT. The CDR3 sequence is 16 residues long. CDR3 protein: CASTSDRGVSNQPQHF. In DNA, the CDR3 is TGTGCCAGCACCTCGGACAGGGGAGTCAGCAATCAGCCCCAGCATTTT.

The rearrangement links TRBV6-5 to TRBJ2-5; D gene uncertain. The V and J ends lost 8 bases and 2 bases respectively, with 12 bases between them. The CDR3 totals 13 residues. Germline V gene lookup returns CDR1 MNHEY and CDR2 SVGAGI. CDR3 DNA: TGTGCCAGCGAGAACACAAATCAAGAGACCCAGTACTTC. Amino acids: CASENTNQETQYF.

The chain links TRBV28 to TRBJ1-5; 8 bases agree with TRBD1. V was pared by 5 bases and J by 4 bases, with 7 bases of the junction left unmatched. The CDR3 consists of 15 residues. CDR1 and CDR2 from the germline V gene are MDHEN and SYDVKM. CDR3 sequence reads: CASSLPQGANQPQHF. The CDR3, as DNA: TGTGCCAGCAGTCTCCCCCAGGGGGCGAATCAGCCCCAGCATTTT.

The chain couples TRBV10-3 to TRBJ2-5; D remains ambiguous. The V end was cut by 3 bases, the J end by 5 bases, with 4 bases between. CDR3 length: 11 residues. Germline loops: CDR1 ENHRY, CDR2 SYGVKD. The CDR3 region has the DNA TGTGCCATCAGTGAAGGGGAGACCCAGTACTTC. Amino acid sequence: CAISEGETQYF.

The CDR3 here is CASQTGSGNSPLHF. DNA for the CDR3: TGTGCCAGCCAGACAGGGTCGGGCAATTCACCCCTCCACTTT. The rearrangement uses TRBV18 and TRBJ1-6; TRBD1 aligns across 7 bases. Germline V gene sequence: CDR1 KGHSH, CDR2 LQKENI. V gave up 8 bases and J gave up 7 bases; unmatched junction bases: 8. There are 14 residues in the CDR3.

The chain recombines TRBV24-1 with TRBJ1-2, with TRBD1 identical over 9 bases. After removal of 4 bases from V and 8 bases from J, the junction contained 10 bases not matched to a gene. This CDR3 has 15 amino acids. Germline loops: CDR1 KGHDR, CDR2 SFDVKD. The CDR3 region has the DNA TGTGCCACCAGTGAACCCGGGACAGGGTCGGGCGGCTACACCTTC. The encoded protein is CATSEPGTGSGGYTF.

The CDR3 loop reads CASSQNRGSQETQYF. In DNA form, the CDR3 reads TGTGCCAGCAGTCAAAACCGAGGGAGCCAAGAGACCCAGTACTTC. The rearrangement joins TRBV28 to TRBJ2-5; the D gene is possibly TRBD2 (5 bases). This CDR3 is 15 amino acids long. V was cut by 5 bases and J by 1 base, with 14 bases left in between. CDR1 and CDR2 (germline): MDHEN, SYDVKM. The full variable domain, its missing parts supplied by reference TRBV28 and TRBJ2-5, is DVKVTQSSRYLVKRTGEKVFLECVQDMDHENMFWYRQDPGLGLRLIYFSYDVKMKEKGDIPEGYSVSREKKERFSLILESASTNQTSMYLCASSQNRGSQETQYFGPGTRLLVL.

This clone was observed a handful of times. The CDR3 region has the DNA TGTGCCAGTAGTATTCTCTTCCGGATTGAGCTGTTTTTT. Residues: CASSILFRIELFF. The chain joins TRBV19 to TRBJ2-2, with unresolved D. V was trimmed by 3 bases and J by 11 bases, leaving 13 bases between them. The CDR3 extends over 13 amino acids. Per germline, CDR1 LNHDA and CDR2 SQIVND (reference sequence).

This chain joins TRBV7-2 and TRBJ1-6, with 9 bases fitting TRBD1. The CDR3 extends over 15 amino acids. V shed 5 bases and J 7 bases; nucleotides not matched to a gene: 6. Germline V lookup: CDR1 SGHTA, CDR2 FQGNSA. The CDR3 here is CASSPGTGMNSPLHF. Written as DNA, the CDR3 is TGTGCCAGCAGCCCCGGGACAGGGATGAATTCACCCCTCCACTTT.

The chain is built from TRBV20-1 and TRBJ1-5; weak D call: TRBD1 (6 bases). The ends were cut back, 3 bases at V and 4 bases at J, with 10 bases in the middle. This CDR3 spans 13 amino acids. Germline assignment: CDR1 DFQATT and CDR2 SNEGSKA (reference sequence). CDR3 residues: CSASNRVNQPQHF. DNA for the CDR3: TGCAGTGCTAGTAACAGGGTTAATCAGCCCCAGCATTTT.

CDR3: CASSLLLGDNGYTF. Here the CDR3 DNA reads TGTGCCAGCAGTTTGTTATTGGGTGATAATGGCTACACCTTC. The V gene is TRBV28, the J gene TRBJ1-2; D is undetermined. Germline CDR1 is MDHEN and CDR2 is SYDVKM. CDR3 length: 14 amino acids. Trimming cost V 3 bases and J 6 bases, with 14 bases left between them.

The CDR3 protein is CASSPTGTYGYTF. CDR3 sequence (DNA): TGTGCCAGCAGTCCGACAGGAACCTATGGCTACACCTTC. V and J are TRBV11-2 and TRBJ1-2; TRBD1 might be the D (6 bases). Trimming shortened V by 6 bases and J by 4 bases, and 12 bases separated the two germline ends. The germline V gene has CDR1 SGHAT and CDR2 FQNNGV. The CDR3 is 13 residues long.

The genes are TRBV12-3 or TRBV12-4 and TRBJ1-2; tentatively, D is TRBD1 (5 bases). Trimming stripped 2 bases from V and 6 bases from J, with 10 bases between. The CDR3 has 13 amino acids. The CDR3, as DNA: TGTGCCAGCAGTTTAACGGGGCGCGATGGCTACACCTTC. Translation: CASSLTGRDGYTF.

The rearrangement joins TRBV9 to TRBJ2-1; TRBD2 matches at 8 bases. In germline, CDR1 is SGDLS, CDR2 YYNGEE. After removal of 7 bases from V and 6 bases from J, the junction contained 15 bases not matched to a gene. There are 16 residues in the CDR3. The CDR3 coding sequence is TGTGCCAGCGCCGCGGGACCCGGGGGGGCCCTCAATGAGCAGTTCTTC. Amino acids: CASAAGPGGALNEQFF.

The chain joins TRBV21-1 to TRBJ2-4; the table's D call of TRBD2 was not tested on the DNA. TRBV21-1 is flagged as a pseudogene. The CDR3 sequence is 18 residues long. CDR3 in amino acids: CASSRRLAGKLAKNIQYF. Written as DNA, the CDR3 is TGTGCCAGCAGCAGGAGGCTAGCGGGGAAGCTAGCCAAAAACATTCAGTACTTC.

The rearrangement links TRBV4-1 to TRBJ2-5, with 11 bases matching TRBD2. In germline, CDR1 is MGHRA, CDR2 YSYEKL. J lost 1 base, V lost 2 bases, and 6 bases had no gene match. CDR3 size: 17 residues. The CDR3 sequence is CASSQTPGLAAQETQYF. DNA of the CDR3: TGCGCCAGCAGCCAAACCCCGGGACTAGCGGCCCAAGAGACCCAGTACTTC.

This clone was recorded at least ten times. The sample contains more than one DNA sequence encoding this CDR3. This chain connects TRBV18 to TRBJ1-1; 9 bases agree with TRBD1. CDR3 length: 12 residues. Germline CDR1 reads KGHSH; CDR2 reads LQKENI. J lost 11 bases, V lost 3 bases, and 4 bases had no gene match. CDR3 sequence: CASSPGQGGAFF. As DNA, the CDR3 is TGTGCCAGCTCACCGGGACAGGGTGGTGCTTTCTTT.

J is TRBJ2-7 and V is TRBV6-5; 7 positions match TRBD1. Germline loops: CDR1 MNHEY, CDR2 SVGAGI. The CDR3 spans 13 residues. Unmatched junction bases numbered 2, after V lost 6 bases and J lost 0 bases. CDR3 protein: CASRWTGSYEQYF. The CDR3 region has the DNA TGTGCCAGCAGGTGGACAGGCTCCTACGAGCAGTACTTC.

V usage is TRBV7-9 and J usage is TRBJ1-3, with no clear D. The CDR3 loop spans 15 amino acids. CDR1 is SEHNR, CDR2 FQNEAQ, per germline (reference sequence). Trimming removed 8 bases at V and 0 bases at J, with 14 bases between. CDR3 coding DNA: TGTGCCAGCGTGGGCAGGCCAAACTCTGGAAACACCATATATTTT. It codes for CASVGRPNSGNTIYF.

This clone was observed a few times. J is TRBJ2-5 and V is TRBV30; a possible D gene is TRBD1 (9 bases). The V gene lost 2 bases and the J gene lost 2 bases, with 15 bases spanning the gap. The CDR3 runs to 15 residues. Germline-derived CDR1 and CDR2 are GTSNPN and SVGIG (reference sequence). The CDR3 sequence is CAWSTGGGRQETQYF. In nucleotides, the CDR3 is TGTGCCTGGAGTACAGGGGGCGGGAGGCAAGAGACCCAGTACTTC.

The chain carries TRBV27 and TRBJ1-6; D is ambiguous. The CDR3 has 15 residues. Germline V gene sequence: CDR1 MNHEY, CDR2 SMNVEV (reference sequence). Written as DNA, the CDR3 is TGTGGCACACGACCAAAGACGGACTATAATTCACCCCTCCACTTT. Its protein product is CGTRPKTDYNSPLHF.

V gene TRBV9 combines with J gene TRBJ1-6; D not resolved. CDR3 length: 15 amino acids. CDR1 SGDLS and CDR2 YYNGEE come from the germline V gene. The V end lost 4 bases, the J end lost 6 bases, and 14 bases lay between the germline ends. CDR3 in DNA: TGTGCCAGCAGCCCCCACCTCGATAGTAATTCACCCCTCCACTTT. This translates into CASSPHLDSNSPLHF.

The CDR3 loop is CASNNRASSYEQYF. The CDR3 DNA sequence: TGTGCCAGCAACAACAGGGCCAGCTCCTACGAGCAGTACTTC. V usage is TRBV2 and J usage is TRBJ2-7, with a weak D call TRBD1 (6 bases). Trimming removed 7 bases from V and 0 bases from J, with 13 bases in between. CDR1 SNHLY and CDR2 FYNNEI come from the germline V gene. This CDR3 is built from 14 residues.

The V call is TRBV5-6, the J call TRBJ2-4; D is perhaps TRBD1 (6 bases). This CDR3 comprises 19 residues. V lost 0 bases and J 1 base, leaving 20 bases between the germline ends. Germline CDR1 reads SGHDT; CDR2 reads YYEEEE. The CDR3 is CASSLGRLRGVGAKNIQYF. The DNA for the CDR3 is TGTGCCAGCAGCTTGGGAAGGCTCAGGGGCGTGGGGGCCAAAAACATTCAGTACTTC.

The V gene is TRBV3-1 (or the pseudogene TRBV3-2), the J gene TRBJ2-6; D uncertain. Trimming stripped 5 bases from V and 4 bases from J, with 12 bases between. The CDR3 contains 15 residues. Germline V gives CDR1 LGHDT, CDR2 YNNKEL (reference sequence). CDR3 nucleotide sequence: TGTGCCAGCAGCTTCACGCCCAGGGGGGCCAACGTCCTGACTTTC. It encodes CASSFTPRGANVLTF.

This chain uses TRBV6-5 with TRBJ2-7; 10 nucleotides match TRBD1. V lost 5 bases to trimming and J lost 4 bases; unmatched junction nucleotides: 5. The CDR3 loop spans 14 amino acids. The germline V gene has CDR1 MNHEY and CDR2 SVGAGI. This CDR3 reads CASSPDRGIYEQYF. CDR3 coding DNA: TGTGCCAGCAGTCCGGACAGGGGGATATACGAGCAGTACTTC.

The chain joins TRBV18 to TRBJ1-1; weak D call: TRBD1 (5 bases). Trimming took off 3 bases at V and 5 bases at J, with 19 bases between the two ends. This CDR3 contains 16 residues. Germline V gene lookup returns CDR1 KGHSH and CDR2 LQKENI. For the CDR3, the DNA is TGTGCCAGCTCACCTTCCCTGGTAGGGGTCGGTACTGAAGCTTTCTTT. This gives the protein CASSPSLVGVGTEAFF.